This is a list of T cell receptor beta chains from one sample in a study of tumor and adjacent non-tumor tissue in lung cancer. TCRdb re-called the multiplex PCR reads through MiXCR, storing one row per CDR3 protein. The data show 69,000 or so distinct CDR3 sequences, around 73% seen once. Sequenced material: lung tumor tissue. These receptor sequences come from a man between 60 and 75 years old with non-small cell lung cancer. Both conserved end residues are part of each CDR3. D genes are given only for firm matches. Not all rows give a size; the values are once, few, many and, for expanded clones, a class.

>TRBV12-3/TRBV12-4|NA|NA|TRBJ2-1
CANSFPQQDHNEQFF
TGTGCCAACAGTTTCCCTCAGCAGGACCACAATGAGCAATTCTTC
>TRBV29-1|NA|NA|TRBJ2-3
CSVYIVGLDTQYF
TGCAGCGTCTACATAGTGGGCTTGGATACGCAGTATTTT
>TRBV10-1|NA|NA|TRBJ2-4
CASSDTAGHIQYF
TGCGCCAGCAGTGATACGGCGGGGCACATTCAGTACTTT
>TRBV20-1|NA|NA|TRBJ2-5
CSARWEYKETQHF
TGCAGTGCTAGATGGGAGTACAAAGAGACCCAGCACTTC
>TRBV7-9|NA|NA|TRBJ2-5
CATVDLQGAFGTQYF
TGTGCCACCGTTGACCTCCAAGGAGCGTTTGGGACCCAGTACTTC
>TRBV29-1|NA|NA|TRBJ2-1
CSVVLGSSYSQQFF
TGCAGCGTTGTTTTGGGAAGCTCCTACAGTCAGCAGTTCTTC
>TRBV6-2/TRBV6-3|NA|NA|TRBJ2-1
CANSYSGGVSEQFF
TGTGCCAACAGTTACTCCGGTGGGGTGAGTGAGCAGTTCTTC
>TRBV12-3/TRBV12-4|NA|NA|TRBJ2-7
CARSRGIYEQYF
TGTGCCCGCAGCAGGGGTATCTACGAGCAATACTTC
>TRBV5-4|NA|many|TRBJ1-2
CASSLDNYGYTF
TGTGCCAGCAGCTTGGATAACTATGGCTACACCTTC
>TRBV24-1|NA|NA|TRBJ2-2
CATSGELFF
TGTGCCACCTCCGGGGAGCTGTTTTTT
>TRBV20-1|NA|NA|TRBJ2-3
CSAGHEVRGDTQYF
TGCAGTGCTGGCCACGAGGTCCGGGGAGATACGCAGTATTTT
>TRBV6-1|TRBD1|NA|TRBJ1-2
CANSYGTGDDYSF
TGTGCCAACAGTTACGGGACAGGGGATGACTACAGCTTC
>TRBV20-1|NA|few|TRBJ2-3
CSDRSLKTDKQYF
TGCAGTGATAGATCGCTCAAAACAGATAAGCAGTATTTT
>TRBV20-1|NA|NA|TRBJ2-5
CSASAKGSTETQYF
TGTAGTGCTAGTGCCAAAGGATCAACGGAGACCCAGTACTTC
>TRBV29-1|NA|once|TRBJ2-5
CSAIRPGRVEETQYF
TGCAGCGCCATCCGACCGGGGCGCGTAGAAGAGACCCAGTACTTC
>TRBV29-1|TRBD1|NA|TRBJ1-4
CSVGTGGINEELFF
TGCAGCGTGGGGACAGGGGGCATTAATGAAGAACTGTTTTTT
>TRBV20-1|TRBD1|NA|TRBJ2-2
CNTPRGTANTGELFF
TGCAATACTCCAAGAGGGACAGCAAACACCGGGGAGCTGTTTTTT
>TRBV29-1|NA|NA|TRBJ2-1
CRVDEGIDEEFF
TGCAGAGTTGATGAGGGAATAGATGAGGAGTTCTTC
>TRBV28|TRBD1|NA|TRBJ1-2
CASSSLGQYYGYTF
TGTGCTAGCAGTTCCCTGGGACAGTATTATGGCTACACCTTC
>TRBV19|NA|NA|TRBJ2-2
CASISTSGELFF
TGTGCCAGTATCTCGACTAGCGGGGAGCTGTTTTTT
>TRBV29-1|TRBD2|once|TRBJ2-2
CSVSLAGPGTGELFF
TGCAGCGTTTCCTTAGCGGGCCCAGGGACCGGGGAACTGTTTTTT
>TRBV30|NA|NA|TRBJ2-2
CPWSVGNTGELFF
TGTCCCTGGAGTGTAGGGAACACCGGGGAGCTGTTTTTT
>TRBV28|NA|few|TRBJ1-2
CASSLRDEVYGYTF
TGTGCCAGTAGTTTACGGGACGAGGTTTATGGCTACACCTTC
>TRBV6-5|TRBD2|NA|TRBJ2-1
CASSHPSSGRADEQLF
TGTGCCAGCAGTCACCCTTCTAGCGGGAGGGCCGATGAGCAACTCTTT
>TRBV6-6|TRBD1|NA|TRBJ2-7
CASRPTGGIPYDQYF
TGTGCCAGCAGGCCGACAGGGGGAATCCCTTACGATCAGTACTTC
>TRBV29-1|NA|NA|TRBJ2-7
CIVTAAYEQYF
TGCATCGTTACGGCAGCCTACGAGCAGTACTTC
>TRBV15|TRBD2|NA|TRBJ2-4
CATSRAHSGIAKNIQYF
TGTGCCACCAGCAGAGCACATAGCGGGATAGCCAAAAATATTCAGTACTTC
>TRBV6-5|NA|NA|TRBJ2-7
CAGSYGAGHVYEQYF
TGTGCCGGCAGTTACGGAGCTGGACATGTTTACGAGCAGTACTTC
>TRBV6-6|NA|NA|TRBJ2-6
CACGAGNGANVLTF
TGTGCCTGCGGGGCAGGGAACGGGGCCAACGTCTTGACTTTC
>TRBV6-5|TRBD2|medium-sized|TRBJ2-3
CASRAGGDTDTQYF
TGTGCCAGCAGAGCGGGAGGGGACACAGATACGCAGTATTTT
>TRBV6-1|TRBD1|many|TRBJ1-1
CASRGIGTGLATEAFF
TGTGCCAGCAGAGGGATCGGGACAGGGCTCGCCACTGAAGCTTTCTTT
>TRBV11-2|NA|many|TRBJ2-3
CASSLDLASTDTQYF
TGTGCCAGCAGCTTAGATCTGGCTAGCACAGATACGCAGTATTTT
>TRBV6-6|NA|NA|TRBJ1-1
CASSYSGSSEASF
TGCGCCAGCAGTTACTCGGGCAGCTCTGAAGCTTCCTTT
>TRBV6-4|NA|NA|TRBJ2-2
CGSSDSAGCPVDTGELFF
TGTGGCAGCAGTGACTCGGCAGGGTGCCCTGTGGACACCGGGGAGCTGTTTTTT
>TRBV24-1|TRBD2|many|TRBJ2-1
CATSRLAGGPIYEQFF
TGTGCCACCAGTCGTTTAGCGGGAGGGCCGATATATGAGCAGTTCTTC
>TRBV20-1|NA|NA|TRBJ2-2
CNARIGQMITGELFF
TGCAATGCTAGAATAGGACAGATGATCACCGGGGAGCTGTTTTTT
>TRBV10-3|NA|NA|TRBJ2-2
CAINTGIGTGELLF
TGTGCCATCAACACCGGGATCGGAACCGGGGAGCTGTTATTT
>TRBV5-6|NA|many|TRBJ1-1
CASSNRGGEAFF
TGTGCCAGCAGCAATAGGGGGGGTGAAGCTTTCTTT
>TRBV5-1|NA|NA|TRBJ2-7
CASSLEWGSCEQYF
TGCGCCAGTAGCTTGGAATGGGGATCTTGCGAGCAGTACTTC
>TRBV6-5|TRBD1|NA|TRBJ1-2
CSSSYAGGGNYGYIF
TGTTCCAGCAGTTACGCAGGGGGCGGTAACTATGGCTACATCTTC
>TRBV10-1|TRBD2|NA|TRBJ2-3
CTSSGSSGTNTDTKYF
TGCACCAGCAGTGGGAGTAGCGGGACCAACACAGATACGAAGTATTTT
>TRBV29-1|TRBD2|NA|TRBJ2-3
CSVPTSGRTDSQYF
TGCAGCGTTCCTACTAGCGGGAGAACAGATTCGCAGTATTTT
>TRBV11-2|TRBD2|many|TRBJ2-7
CASSLGGLVYEQYF
TGTGCCAGCAGCTTAGGGGGACTAGTCTACGAGCAGTACTTC
>TRBV20-1|NA|NA|TRBJ1-1
CSVRDPGDHPGNTEAFF
TGCAGTGTTAGAGATCCGGGGGATCACCCGGGGAACACTGAAGCTTTCTTT
>TRBV6-5|NA|NA|TRBJ1-1
CAKSYSNLMNTGAFF
TGTGCCAAGAGTTACTCGAACCTCATGAACACTGGAGCTTTCTTT
>TRBV6-1|NA|NA|TRBJ1-1
CASRVEANTETFF
TGTGCCAGCCGCGTCGAGGCGAACACTGAGACTTTCTTT
>TRBV10-3|NA|many|TRBJ1-1
CAIRYSDGTEAFF
TGTGCCATCAGGTACTCGGATGGGACTGAAGCTTTCTTT
>TRBV5-5|TRBD1|NA|TRBJ2-5
CTSSYRGLETQYF
TGTACCAGCAGCTACAGGGGGCTAGAGACACAGTACTTC
>TRBV20-1|NA|NA|TRBJ2-3
CSARNPVTGGTDTQYF
TGCAGTGCTAGAAATCCAGTAACGGGTGGCACAGATACGCAGTATTTT
>TRBV6-6|NA|NA|TRBJ2-7
CASTLTSGSYEQYF
TGTGCCAGCACTCTGACTAGTGGGAGCTACGAGCAGTACTTC
>TRBV6-6|NA|NA|TRBJ2-1
CASSPPSGRRNYNEQFF
TGTGCCAGCAGTCCTCCCTCTGGCAGGAGAAACTACAATGAACAGTTCTTC
>TRBV18|NA|NA|TRBJ2-7
CASSPIRASNEQYF
TGTGCCAGCTCACCAATCCGGGCTAGCAACGAGCAGTACTTC
>TRBV6-1|NA|NA|TRBJ1-5
CASSEVSKSDQPQHF
TGTGCCAGCAGTGAAGTATCGAAAAGCGATCAGCCCCAGCATTTT
>TRBV20-1|TRBD2|NA|TRBJ2-1
CSARDHLADYNEQLF
TGCAGTGCTAGAGATCATCTAGCGGATTACAATGAGCAATTATTC
>TRBV6-5|NA|few|TRBJ2-3
CGSSRAAGRTDTQYF
TGTGGTAGTAGCCGAGCTGCTGGTCGCACAGATACGCAGTATTTT
>TRBV20-1|NA|NA|TRBJ2-2
CSARRGTGNTGKLFF
TGCAGTGCTCGAAGAGGGACGGGAAACACCGGGAAGCTGTTTTTT
>TRBV20-1|TRBD2|NA|TRBJ2-2
CSASTSGMDLRKLFF
TGCAGCGCCTCGACTAGCGGAATGGATCTCCGGAAGCTGTTTTTT